At least ten counts were recorded for the clone carrying this T cell receptor beta chain. No antigen is known for it. This record belongs to a study of T cell repertoires in cytomegalovirus infection. Turning to the study itself: It was the public TCR beta signatures that indicated both CMV infection and matching HLA type.

After removal of 2 bases from V and 1 base from J, the junction contained 0 bases not matched to a gene. Per germline, CDR1 MNHEY and CDR2 SVGAGI. This CDR3 has 15 residues. MiXCR, applied by TCRdb to the reads, yields one record per CDR3 protein. The sample has 750,000 to 950,000 distinct CDR3 sequences, roughly 29% seen once. Sequenced material: cultured CD8+ T cells from PBMCs, taken from culture after CMV antigen stimulation. The chain couples TRBV6-5 to TRBJ1-1; TRBD1 aligns across 11 bases. The source is a human donor in good health (CMV status not recorded). Some clones in this sample may be carry-over from other donors' samples. CDR3 sequence: CASSYGTGGNTEAFF. CDR3 sequence (DNA): TGTGCCAGCAGTTACGGGACAGGGGGGAACACTGAAGCTTTCTTT.